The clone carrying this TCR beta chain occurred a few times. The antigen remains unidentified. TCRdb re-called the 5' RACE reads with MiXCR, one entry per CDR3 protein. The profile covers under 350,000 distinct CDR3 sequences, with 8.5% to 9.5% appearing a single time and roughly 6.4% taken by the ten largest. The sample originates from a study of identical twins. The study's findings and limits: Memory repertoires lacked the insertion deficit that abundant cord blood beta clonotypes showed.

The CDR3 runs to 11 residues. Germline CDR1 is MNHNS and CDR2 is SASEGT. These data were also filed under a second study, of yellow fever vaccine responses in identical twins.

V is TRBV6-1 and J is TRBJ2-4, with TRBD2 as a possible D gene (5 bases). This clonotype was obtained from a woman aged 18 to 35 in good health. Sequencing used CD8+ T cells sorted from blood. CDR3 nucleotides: TGTGGTTGCGGGTCCAAAAACATTCAGTACTTC. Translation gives CGCGSKNIQYF.